Following are 4 T cell receptor beta chains from one sample sequenced in a study of post-analysis software for immune sequencing data. These receptors have no known antigen. Study-wide results and limits: Compared with controls, patients had more of about 5 TRBV segments, including TRBV5-6, TRBV5-1 and TRBV20-1.

Included in the TCR beta cDNA libraries were unique molecular identifiers. Using its own MiXCR run on the PCR reads, TCRdb lists one record per CDR3 protein. The data contain about 760,000 distinct CDR3 sequences, roughly 29% of them singletons. The sequenced material came from blood. The receptors derive from a girl under 18 with multiple sclerosis.

V and J are TRBV29-1 and TRBJ1-1, with D uncertain. CDR1 and CDR2 from the germline V gene are SQVTM and ANQGSEA. This CDR3 contains 14 residues. V gave up 4 bases and J gave up 6 bases, with 18 bases separating them. The CDR3 spells CSVGPRELGAEAFF. DNA of the CDR3: TGCAGCGTTGGGCCGAGGGAACTTGGTGCTGAAGCTTTCTTT.

The J gene is TRBJ2-6, the V gene TRBV29-1; 8 positions match TRBD1. CDR3 length equals 14 residues. Germline V lookup: CDR1 SQVTM, CDR2 ANQGSEA. V trimming: 7 bases; J trimming: 0 bases; junction bases outside the gene matches: 2. CDR3 loop: CSAGQGSGANVLTF. The CDR3 bases are TGCAGCGCTGGACAGGGCTCTGGGGCCAACGTCCTGACTTTC.

This clonotype was seen repeatedly, ten times or more. This sequence joins TRBV15 and TRBJ1-2, with D maybe TRBD1 (5 bases). V was clipped by 7 bases and J by 3 bases, with 15 bases between them. Looked up from germline, CDR1 is LNHNV and CDR2 is YYDKDF (reference sequence). CDR3 size: 14 residues. The CDR3 loop is CATTGGGSHYGYTF. CDR3 sequence (DNA): TGTGCCACCACCGGGGGGGGTTCCCACTATGGCTACACCTTC.

The chain has TRBV7-9 and TRBJ2-1; D is perhaps TRBD1 or TRBD2 (6 bases each). The germline V and J ends were trimmed by 4 bases and 6 bases, with 13 bases remaining between them. This CDR3 has 14 amino acids. CDR1 and CDR2 (germline): SEHNR, FQNEAQ (reference sequence). CDR3 amino acids: CASSSGGGGNEQFF. The DNA of the CDR3 is TGTGCCAGCAGCTCCGGCGGAGGGGGCAATGAGCAGTTCTTC.